There are a few counts of the clone carrying this T cell receptor beta chain. This CDR3 is 14 amino acids long. The germline gives CDR1 KGHSH, CDR2 LQKENI. Deletions cut 6 bases from V and 10 bases from J, with 16 bases between. Sequencing was performed with immunoSEQ multiplex PCR; in TCRdb, only in-frame clones are kept and a portion is missing. Here the sample spans about 160,000 clones, about 85% being singletons. This sample was taken from a study of blood T cell repertoires in COVID-19. The rearrangement joins TRBV18 to TRBJ1-6; D may be TRBD1 (5 bases). Sequenced material: peripheral blood. This TCR came from a woman aged 55-69 years with COVID-19, enrolled during active disease. As DNA, the CDR3 is TGTGCCAGCTCCAAACAGGAAACCAACTCACCCCTCCACTTT. Translating gives CASSKQETNSPLHF.